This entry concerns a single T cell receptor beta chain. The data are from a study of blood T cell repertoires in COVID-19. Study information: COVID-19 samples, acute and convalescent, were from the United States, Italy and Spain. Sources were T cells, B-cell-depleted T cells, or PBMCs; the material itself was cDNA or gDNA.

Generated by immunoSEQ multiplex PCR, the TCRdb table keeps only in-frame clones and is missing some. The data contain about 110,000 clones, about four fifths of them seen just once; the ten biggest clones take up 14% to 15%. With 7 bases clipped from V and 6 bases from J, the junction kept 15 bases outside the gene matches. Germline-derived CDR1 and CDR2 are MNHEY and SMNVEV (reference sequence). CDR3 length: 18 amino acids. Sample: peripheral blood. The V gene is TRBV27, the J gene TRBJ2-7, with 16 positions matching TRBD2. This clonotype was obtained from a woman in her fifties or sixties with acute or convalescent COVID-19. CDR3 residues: CASKRGTSGGARSSEQYF. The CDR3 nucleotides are TGTGCCAGCAAACGGGGGACTAGCGGGGGGGCCCGCTCTTCCGAGCAGTACTTC.